This TCR beta chain is from a study of neurological immune-mediated disorders (dated by TCRdb to between 2018 and 2021). Background for the entire study: Peripheral blood TCR-beta repertoires from patients with HTLV-I-associated myelopathy (HAM/TSP), patients with multiple sclerosis, and healthy controls were compared in the study using UMI-based sequencing. The 106 TCR-beta libraries covered PBMC samples along with longitudinal samples, technical triplicates, and paired sorted CD4+ and CD8+ T-cell subsets. Of the roughly 71 subjects in the cohort, about 14 were HAM/TSP patients, some 34 were multiple sclerosis patients, and around 20 were healthy controls.

To synthesize cDNA, template-switch 5'RACE was performed with a primer carrying a 10-nucleotide random unique molecular identifier so that each TCR transcript was tagged. Every sequencing run yielded over 160 million TCR-beta sequences covering 15-18 subjects. Total RNA was extracted with the RNeasy kit. TCR-beta VDJ regions were amplified with primers for the TCR constant region and the 5'RACE anchor, using the KAPA Real-time Library Amplification kit. Sample indexes and Illumina adaptors were added in a first PCR, and a second PCR then increased library yield. After Ampure bead purification, the TCR product of roughly 650 bp was size-selected on a 2% E-gel SizeSelection system. Before pooling, libraries had their quality checked on a Bioanalyzer, their concentration measured with Qubit, and their quantity determined with the Kapa Library Quantification kit. An Illumina HiSeq 2500 was used to sequence the libraries paired-end at 2 x 150 bp. To increase sequence diversity, about 24-32% phiX was spiked into each library pool. As for the original processing: Quality-filtered reads were processed with the UMI-based MiGEC pipeline, and over 75% of raw TCR sequences were removed by the MiGEC pipeline during error correction. VDJ genes were aligned to IMGT germline references, and clonotypes were defined by unique CDR3 amino acid sequence plus V-J genes. Clonal expansion, Shannon diversity, and CDR3 relatedness (CalcPairwiseDistances, ClusterSamples) were evaluated with VDJtools, and phylogenetic trees were built with CLCbio workbench. Using coefficient-of-variation modelling across technical triplicates, the study counted a clone as expanded if it had at least 8 unique UMIs. TCRdb itself trimmed the public reads at Q25 with fastp, ran MiXCR and retained productive beta chains. Identical CDR3 proteins give one entry, which carries the most common genes and DNA. These V and J calls originate from TCRdb's pipeline instead of the authors' own analysis. Within this sample are more than 70,000 distinct CDR3 sequences, with 9% to 12% of them counted one time only. The ten largest clones capture about 2% of the sample.

The healthy controls were volunteers from blood banks in Maryland, USA. Unsorted PBMC libraries were generated from 2 million PBMCs stored in RNAlater at -80 °C until RNA extraction. Peripheral blood underwent Ficoll-Hypaque density gradient centrifugation to isolate PBMCs, which were then cryopreserved in liquid nitrogen. At the junction V is shortened by 8 bases and J by 2 bases; bases outside the gene matches: 19. The CDR3, from cysteine to phenylalanine, totals 18 residues. CDR3 DNA only is kept here, 54 bases in frame from base 1. CDR1 MNHEY and CDR2 SMNVEV are derived from the germline V gene (reference sequence). Results and caveats for the whole study, not just this receptor: Across subjects, expanded clones never shared an identical CDR3 amino acid sequence, which suggests that the TCR-beta repertoires in every group were private. TCR clonal expansion was greatest in HAM/TSP patients and smallest in MS patients, who ranked below even healthy controls.

Details on this clonotype: The target of this receptor is not known. No base qualities exist here, and no much larger clone lies one base off it.

The material sequenced was PBMCs. This chain is built from TRBV27 and TRBJ2-3; TRBD2 agrees with 7 junctional bases. This clonotype originated in a man in his forties or fifties in good health. Read as DNA, the sequence is TGTGCCAGCCCCCGGGCTAGCGGAACGCAAAACGACACAGATACGCAGTATTTT. Its amino acids are CASPRASGTQNDTDTQYF.